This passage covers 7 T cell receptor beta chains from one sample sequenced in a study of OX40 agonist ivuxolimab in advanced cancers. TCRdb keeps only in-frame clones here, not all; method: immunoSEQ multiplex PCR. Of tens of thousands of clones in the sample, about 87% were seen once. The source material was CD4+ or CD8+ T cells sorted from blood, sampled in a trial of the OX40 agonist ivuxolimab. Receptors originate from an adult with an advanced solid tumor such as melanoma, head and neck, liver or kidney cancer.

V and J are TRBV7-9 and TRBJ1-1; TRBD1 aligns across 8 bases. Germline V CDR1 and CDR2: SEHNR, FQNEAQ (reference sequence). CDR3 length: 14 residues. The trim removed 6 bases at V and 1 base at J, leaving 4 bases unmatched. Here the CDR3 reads CASRPGTGNTEAFF. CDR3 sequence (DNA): TGTGCCAGCAGACCCGGGACAGGGAACACTGAAGCTTTCTTT.

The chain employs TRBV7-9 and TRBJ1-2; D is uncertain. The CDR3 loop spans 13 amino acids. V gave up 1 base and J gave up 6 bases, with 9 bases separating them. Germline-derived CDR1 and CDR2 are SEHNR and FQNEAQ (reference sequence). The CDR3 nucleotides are TGTGCCAGCAGCTTAGTTCAGACCGATGGCTACACCTTC. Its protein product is CASSLVQTDGYTF.

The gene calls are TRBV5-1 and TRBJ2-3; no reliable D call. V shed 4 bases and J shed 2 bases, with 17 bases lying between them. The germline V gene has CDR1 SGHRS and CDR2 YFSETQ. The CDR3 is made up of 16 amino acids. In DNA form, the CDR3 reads TGCGCCAGCAGCCTTCCATCGGCGAGTCACACAGATACGCAGTATTTT. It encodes CASSLPSASHTDTQYF.

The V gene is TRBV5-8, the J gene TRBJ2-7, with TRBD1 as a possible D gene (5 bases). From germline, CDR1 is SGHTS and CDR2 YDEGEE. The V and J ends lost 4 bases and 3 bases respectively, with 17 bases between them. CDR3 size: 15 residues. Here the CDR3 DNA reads TGTGCCAGCAGCCCCCGGGTCCTTAGGGGCTACGAGCAGTACTTC. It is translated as CASSPRVLRGYEQYF.

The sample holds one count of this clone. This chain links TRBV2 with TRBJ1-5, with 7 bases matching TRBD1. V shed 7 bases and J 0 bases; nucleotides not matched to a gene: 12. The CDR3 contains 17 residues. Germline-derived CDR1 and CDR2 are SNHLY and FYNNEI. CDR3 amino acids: CASKPDRPLHSNQPQHF. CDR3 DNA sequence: TGTGCCAGCAAGCCGGACAGGCCTCTTCATAGCAATCAGCCCCAGCATTTT. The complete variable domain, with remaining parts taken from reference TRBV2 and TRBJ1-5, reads EPEVTQTPSHQVTQMGQEVILRCVPISNHLYFYWYRQILGQKVEFLVSFYNNEISEKSEIFDDQFSVERPDGSNFTLKIRSTKLEDSAMYFCASKPDRPLHSNQPQHFGDGTRLSIL.

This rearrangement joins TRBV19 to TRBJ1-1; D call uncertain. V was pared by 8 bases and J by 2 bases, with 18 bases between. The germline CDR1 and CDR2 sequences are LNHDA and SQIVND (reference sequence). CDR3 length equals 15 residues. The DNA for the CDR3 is TGTGCCAGTCGTACAACCCCAAGGGTAAACACTGAAGCTTTCTTT. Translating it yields CASRTTPRVNTEAFF.

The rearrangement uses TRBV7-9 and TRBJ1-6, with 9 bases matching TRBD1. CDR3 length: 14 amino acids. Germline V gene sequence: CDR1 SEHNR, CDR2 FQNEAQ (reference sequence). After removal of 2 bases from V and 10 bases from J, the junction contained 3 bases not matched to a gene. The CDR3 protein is CASSLPDRGSPLHF. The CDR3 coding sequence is TGTGCCAGCAGCTTACCCGACAGGGGGTCACCCCTCCACTTT.